This TCR beta chain appears in the sequencing data of a study of T cells after yellow fever vaccination (dated by TCRdb to the late 2010s). For the wider study: Libraries from fractions with low cell numbers were prepared with the SMART-Seq v4 Ultra Low Input RNA kit. Two healthy male donors, one aged 18 to 30 and one aged 30 to 39 years, were included in the cohort. To follow T-cell clones before and after primary and booster YFV17D yellow fever vaccination, bulk TCR alpha and beta repertoires were sequenced over time. Blood samples were taken at several timepoints before and after primary and secondary immunization, and bulk PBMC replicates and cell subsets were isolated.

This clonotype has a handful of counts. The antigen it recognizes is unknown. Base qualities were left out, and no much larger clone turns up one base away. The germline ends are 12 bases apart after V is trimmed by 5 bases and J by 4 bases. According to the germline V gene (reference sequence), CDR1 reads SEHNR and CDR2 reads FQNEAQ. Inclusive of the bounding cysteine and phenylalanine, the CDR3 is 13 residues long. Only CDR3 DNA remains: 39 bases, in frame from the first base. The sample's treatment or condition, from its label and the paper: live attenuated yellow fever vaccine strain. PBMCs were isolated from peripheral blood using a standard Ficoll-Paque protocol. Dynabeads CD4 and CD8 positive selection kits were used to isolate the CD4 and CD8 T-cell fractions. TriZol was used to extract RNA from bulk PBMCs, from CD4 and CD8 fractions, and from dextramer-positive and dextramer-negative fractions.

Synthesis of TCR cDNA relied on 5'RACE template switching, a step that introduced a universal primer site along with unique molecular identifiers. Priming of cDNA synthesis was performed from both the TCR alpha and TCR beta constant segments. Library amplification used two PCR steps, and the second PCR step added sample barcodes and sequencing adapters. Sequencing of libraries was done on Illumina HiSeq 2500 (2x100 bp) or NovaSeq (2x150 bp). As for the original processing: Demultiplexing of reads and collapsing into UMI consensus sequences were performed with MIGEC, and V(D)J alignment was carried out with MiXCR. Clonotypes responding to the vaccine were identified with edgeR on replicate PBMC samples, with the criteria of FDR below 0.01 and a log2 fold change above 5 up to day 15. Bulk clonotypes were assigned CD4 or CD8 identity according to which sequenced CD4 or CD8 repertoire held them at higher abundance. The public reads were run again by TCRdb, first through fastp at Q25 and then through MiXCR, and only productive beta chains were kept. Records with the same CDR3 protein are collapsed into one entry carrying the most frequent genes and DNA. The authors' filters were not applied to this entry. The sample table shows 200,000 to 300,000 distinct CDR3 sequences, and 10% to 15% are seen once. Roughly 0.5% of the sample is in the top ten clones.

Study-wide conclusions, independent of this receptor: The secondary T-cell response was found to be weaker but faster than the primary response, with a peak reached on day 5 rather than on day 15. After the booster, most clones that had expanded after primary vaccination were detected again (approximately 97% of CD4 and roughly 86% of CD8), suggesting broad maintenance of memory. A small fraction of clonotypes appeared in both the CD4 and CD8 compartments, likely as a result of convergent recombination. Because the study included only a couple of donors, the extent to which the findings can be generalized is limited. Computational filtering was required because FACS-sorted repertoires could contain abundant contaminating clonotypes from the bulk population.

This specimen consisted of CD4+ T cells sorted from PBMCs, obtained 45 days after the yellow fever booster vaccination. The source is a man aged 25-45 years who received the YFV17D yellow fever vaccine. The sequence links TRBV7-9 to TRBJ2-7; the D gene cannot be named for sure. The base sequence is TGTGCCAGCAGCCGAATGGTGGGGTACGAGCAGTACTTC. Protein translation: CASSRMVGYEQYF.